What follows describes a single TCR beta chain. The data were taken from a study of blood T cells in healthy people across ages. The CDR3 loop spans 16 amino acids. Germline V gene data show CDR1 as MGHDK and CDR2 as SYGVNS. V lost 4 bases, J lost 5 bases, and 17 bases lay in between. Through a sample-barcoded 5' primer and a J-beta primer mix, a second PCR was run for about 6 to 11 cycles. TCRdb re-analysed the 5' RACE reads in MiXCR, keeping a single row per CDR3 protein. The data contain around 1,600,000 distinct CDR3 sequences, under 55% of them singletons. The sequenced material came from blood. The genes are TRBV25-1 and TRBJ2-2, with D perhaps TRBD1 (6 bases). This TCR was sampled from a woman younger than 35 in good health. The DNA for the CDR3 is TGTGCCAGCAGTGGAGACGCTGGGGGCCGAACCGGGGAGCTGTTTTTT. Its translation is CASSGDAGGRTGELFF. Variable domain in full (rest from reference TRBV25-1 and TRBJ2-2): EADIYQTPRYLVIGTGKKITLECSQTMGHDKMYWYQQDPGMELHLIHYSYGVNSTEKGDLSSESTVSRIRTEHFPLTLESARPSHTSQYLCASSGDAGGRTGELFFGEGSRLTVL.